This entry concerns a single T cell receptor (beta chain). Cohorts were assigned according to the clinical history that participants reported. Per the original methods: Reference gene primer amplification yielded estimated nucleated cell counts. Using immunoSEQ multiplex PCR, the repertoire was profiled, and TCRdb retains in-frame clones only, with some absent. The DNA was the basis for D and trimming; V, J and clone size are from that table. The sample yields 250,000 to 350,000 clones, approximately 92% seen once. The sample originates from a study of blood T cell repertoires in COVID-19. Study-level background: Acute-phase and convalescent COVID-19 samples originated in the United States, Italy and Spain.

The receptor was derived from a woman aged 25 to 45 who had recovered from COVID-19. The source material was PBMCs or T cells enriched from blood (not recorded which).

CDR3 bases: TGTGCCAGCAGTTTAGTGGCTAGCAGTTTCTACGAGCAGTACTTC. Its translation: CASSLVASSFYEQYF. The V and J genes are TRBV27 and TRBJ2-7, with D tentatively TRBD2 (5 bases). V lost 2 bases to trimming and J lost 3 bases, with 14 bases between them. This CDR3 has 15 residues. CDR1 is MNHEY, CDR2 SMNVEV, per germline (reference sequence).